This passage covers 15 T cell receptor beta chains from one sample sequenced in a study of blood T cell repertoires in COVID-19. The repertoire was sequenced with immunoSEQ multiplex PCR; TCRdb's copy has only in-frame clones and lacks some. The sample includes approximately 170,000 clones, approximately 85% of them seen just once. Sequenced input: peripheral blood. The receptor set was obtained from a man older than 75 with COVID-19, enrolled during active disease.

V usage is TRBV5-1 and J usage is TRBJ1-2; 7 nucleotides agree with TRBD1. Per germline, CDR1 SGHRS and CDR2 YFSETQ. With V trimmed by 4 bases and J by 4 bases, 10 bases remained unmatched. The CDR3 spans 15 residues. CDR3 sequence (DNA): TGCGCCAGCAGCCCGGGACAGACGCTCCGCTATGGCTACACCTTC. Translation gives CASSPGQTLRYGYTF.

This clone was detected a few times. The rearrangement links TRBV18 to TRBJ2-7; D gene uncertain. The CDR3 is 14 residues long. CDR1 is KGHSH and CDR2 is LQKENI in the germline V gene. Between the trimmed V and J ends, which lost 6 bases and 2 bases, there was a span of 14 bases. CDR3 sequence (DNA): TGTGCCAGCTCCCTTGGTGGCAAGACCTACGAGCAGTACTTC. Residues: CASSLGGKTYEQYF.

J is TRBJ1-4 and V is TRBV3-1 (or the pseudogene TRBV3-2); D is ambiguous. The CDR3 contains 14 residues. Germline CDR1 reads LGHDT; CDR2 reads YNNKEL (reference sequence). V shed 5 bases and J shed 0 bases, with 7 bases lying between them. The CDR3 DNA follows: TGTGCCAGCAGCTCCCCTGCAACTAATGAAAAACTGTTTTTT. It codes for CASSSPATNEKLFF.

This clone was observed once. This chain joins TRBV12-3 or TRBV12-4 and TRBJ2-7; perhaps TRBD1 as D (6 bases). CDR3 length: 13 residues. The V end was cut by 3 bases, the J end by 5 bases, with 11 bases between. The CDR3 nucleotides read TGTGCCAGCAGTTTCCTCCGGGACAACGAGCAGTACTTC. This gives the protein CASSFLRDNEQYF.

The genes are TRBV5-8 and TRBJ1-1; the match to TRBD1 covers 9 bases. In germline, CDR1 is SGHTS, CDR2 YDEGEE. V shed 5 bases and J 2 bases; nucleotides not matched to a gene: 4. This CDR3 contains 14 residues. In nucleotides, the CDR3 is TGTGCCAGCAGACACAGGGGGCGCAACACTGAAGCTTTCTTT. This sequence encodes CASRHRGRNTEAFF.

The rearrangement joins TRBV5-4 to TRBJ2-3; 13 bases line up with TRBD2. CDR1 is SGHNT, CDR2 YYREEE, per germline (reference sequence). The CDR3 extends over 17 amino acids. V lost 6 bases to trimming and J lost 4 bases; unmatched junction nucleotides: 11. The CDR3 protein is CASKRGTSGVVSDTQYF. The CDR3 region has the DNA TGTGCCAGCAAGAGGGGGACTAGCGGGGTCGTCTCAGATACGCAGTATTTT.

The chain joins TRBV4-1 to TRBJ2-2, with TRBD2 matching 8 bases. Losses at the gene ends were 0 bases for V and 4 bases for J; bases not matched to a gene: 4. Germline CDR1 is MGHRA and CDR2 is YSYEKL. The CDR3 has 16 residues. CDR3 amino acids: CASSQERGAPTGELFF. The CDR3, as DNA: TGCGCCAGCAGCCAAGAGCGGGGGGCCCCCACCGGGGAGCTGTTTTTT.

J is TRBJ2-1 and V is TRBV9; 7 bases fit TRBD2. Trimming at V came to 0 bases and at J to 9 bases, leaving 9 bases not matched to a gene. The germline V gene encodes CDR1 SGDLS and CDR2 YYNGEE. The CDR3 has 15 amino acids. CDR3 sequence reads: CASSVVVGGWAEQFF. In nucleotides, the CDR3 is TGTGCCAGCAGCGTAGTAGTCGGGGGGTGGGCTGAGCAGTTCTTC.

J is TRBJ1-3 and V is TRBV28; 10 positions agree with TRBD1. V lost 5 bases and J lost 6; bases outside the gene matches: 7. The CDR3 length is 15 residues. In germline, CDR1 is MDHEN, CDR2 SYDVKM. The CDR3 DNA reads as TGTGCCAGCAGTGTGGGACAGGGGAGTGCAAACACCATATATTTT. Residues: CASSVGQGSANTIYF.

The V gene is TRBV5-4, the J gene TRBJ1-1, with 7 nucleotides matching TRBD1. This CDR3 has 16 amino acids. From germline, CDR1 is SGHNT and CDR2 YYREEE (reference sequence). Trimming at V came to 0 bases and at J to 2 bases, leaving 7 bases not matched to a gene. CDR3 protein: CASSLGRQGLNTEAFF. As DNA, the CDR3 is TGTGCCAGCAGCTTGGGCAGACAGGGACTTAACACTGAAGCTTTCTTT. The full variable domain, rest sourced from reference TRBV5-4 and TRBJ1-1, is ETGVTQSPTHLIKTRGQQVTLRCSSQSGHNTVSWYQQALGQGPQFIFQYYREEENGRGNFPPRFSGLQFPNYSSELNVNALELDDSALYLCASSLGRQGLNTEAFFGQGTRLTVV.

A note on this clone: The junction and the germline gene differ at one end; a read error may be behind it. This sequence joins TRBV5-5 and TRBJ1-1; 7 nucleotides agree with TRBD1. The CDR3 covers 13 residues. CDR1 is SGHKS, CDR2 YYEKEE, per germline (reference sequence). The CDR3 reads CVSSSQGVTEAFF. CDR3 nucleotide sequence: TGTGTCAGCAGCTCGCAGGGGGTTACTGAAGCTTTCTTT. Variable domain in full (rest from reference TRBV5-5 and TRBJ1-1): DAGVTQSPTHLIKTRGQQVTLRCSPISGHKSVSWYQQVLGQGPQFIFQYYEKEERGRGNFPDRFSARQFPNYSSELNVNALLLGDSALYLCVSSSQGVTEAFFGQGTRLTVV.

This chain uses TRBV4-2 with TRBJ1-2; 7 bases match TRBD1. V lost 6 bases and J lost 10; bases outside the gene matches: 8. The length of the CDR3 is 12 residues. Germline V gene lookup returns CDR1 LGHNA and CDR2 YNFKEQ. This chain's CDR3 is CASSLEGAAYTF. The CDR3 DNA is TGTGCCAGCAGTCTCGAGGGGGCCGCCTACACCTTC.

J is TRBJ1-6 and V is TRBV4-2; TRBD1 agrees at 8 bases. The junction had 7 bases not matched to a gene; V was cut back by 0 bases and J by 12 bases. CDR1 and CDR2 from the germline V gene are LGHNA and YNFKEQ. The CDR3 has 15 residues. CDR3 protein: CASSQEYRDRRPLHF. CDR3 sequence (DNA): TGTGCCAGCAGCCAAGAGTATAGGGACAGGAGACCCCTCCACTTT.

The chain has TRBV19 and TRBJ1-1, with D possibly matching TRBD1 (5 bases). V lost 3 bases to trimming and J lost 2 bases, with 7 bases between them. Germline V CDR1 and CDR2: LNHDA, SQIVND (reference sequence). This CDR3 has 13 amino acids. This chain's CDR3 is CASSIRGNTEAFF. CDR3 nucleotide sequence: TGTGCCAGTAGTATTAGGGGCAACACTGAAGCTTTCTTT.

This chain uses TRBV7-9 with TRBJ1-1; D not resolved. CDR1 and CDR2 from the germline V gene are SEHNR and FQNEAQ (reference sequence). The CDR3 runs 13 residues. The V end was cut by 5 bases, the J end by 8 bases, with 15 bases between. The DNA of the CDR3 is TGTGCCAGCAGCCCGAACCCCGGGAGCGAAGCTTTCTTT. Its protein is CASSPNPGSEAFF.